The source of this T cell receptor (beta chain) is a study of brain T cells in children with intractable seizures. CDR3 length equals 15 residues. With 7 bases removed from V and 0 bases from J, the gap between germline ends came to 16 bases. Germline V gene sequence: CDR1 SQVTM, CDR2 ANQGSEA. Only in-frame clones appear in the TCRdb table, and some are missing; sequencing was by immunoSEQ multiplex PCR. The repertoire consists of about 76,000 clones, with more than 85% occurring once and the leading ten covering 1.5% to 1.7%. This material consisted of peripheral blood, taken at surgery. The chain has TRBV29-1 and TRBJ1-5; the D gene is possibly TRBD1 (5 bases). The source of this sequence is a boy younger than two with tuberous sclerosis and intractable seizures. CDR3 loop: CSAPPGANSNQPQHF. CDR3 DNA sequence: TGCAGCGCCCCCCCCGGGGCTAATAGCAATCAGCCCCAGCATTTT.